The clone carrying this T cell receptor beta chain was counted ten times or more. Antigen unknown. Patients with uncontrolled infections, other autoimmune diseases, pregnancy or lactation were excluded. Amplification of TCR beta CDR3 regions was performed using RNA transcripts as template. A first-round RT-PCR of the TCR CDR3 used the HTBI primer set. TCRdb independently ran MiXCR on the multiplex PCR reads; one entry per CDR3 protein. The sample has more than 500,000 distinct CDR3 sequences; roughly 14% are singletons. This entry is derived from a study of T cells in Graves' hyperthyroidism and ophthalmopathy. The study, taken as a whole, reports: Ophthalmopathy got predicted by the model a median roughly 6.1 months before its onset.

Trimming pared 2 bases from V and 5 bases from J, leaving 15 bases between. CDR3 length: 15 residues. The germline CDR1 and CDR2 sequences are SGHNT and YENEEA. V usage is TRBV11-3 and J usage is TRBJ2-5; weak D call: TRBD2 (5 bases). The receptor was isolated from a woman in her thirties or forties with Graves' ophthalmopathy. Sequencing was performed on blood. CDR3 DNA sequence: TGTGCCAGCAGCTTATTGGCTAGCTCTTTCGAGACCCAGTACTTC. Translation: CASSLLASSFETQYF.